Reported below is one T cell receptor beta chain. These data come from a study of cytomegalovirus exposure and HLA in healthy donors. 13 Jbeta primers and 60 Vbeta primers were used for the PCR. Libraries were prepared by immunoSEQ multiplex PCR; TCRdb keeps only in-frame clonotypes and omits some of them. The sample has 100,000 to 150,000 clones, around 80% seen once; the top ten hold approximately 10%. The V segment lost 6 bases and the J segment 5 bases; nucleotides outside the gene matches: 13. The germline CDR1 and CDR2 sequences are SGHRS and YFSETQ. The CDR3 contains 16 residues. This rearrangement joins TRBV5-1 to TRBJ2-2; TRBD1 agrees at 7 bases. The receptor's source is a man younger than 40 in good health and CMV-seropositive. Specimen: PBMCs. This CDR3 reads CASTMNRQGATGELFF. The DNA of the CDR3 is TGCGCCAGCACCATGAACCGACAGGGTGCGACCGGGGAGCTGTTTTTT. Full variable domain (outside the CDR3, taken from reference TRBV5-1 and TRBJ2-2): KAGVTQTPRYLIKTRGQQVTLSCSPISGHRSVSWYQQTPGQGLQFLFEYFSETQRNKGNFPGRFSGRQFSNSRSEMNVSTLELGDSALYLCASTMNRQGATGELFFGEGSRLTVL.